This T cell receptor beta chain was captured in a study of T cell responses to AZD1222 COVID-19 vaccine. Whole-study results and caveats: Variant regions that are unmutated are reportedly the target of nearly half of spike-specific TCRs. Repertoire sampling happened only post peak T cell response. Across the whole spike, CD4 TCRs peaked at regions 160-218 and 743-854. White British donors predominated, females outnumbered males, and clonal diversity was possibly underestimated.

V was clipped by 6 bases and J by 1 base, with 18 bases between them. Germline V lookup: CDR1 LNHDA, CDR2 SQIVND (reference sequence). The CDR3 has 16 amino acids. About this clone: Antigen unknown.

Profiling relied on immunoSEQ multiplex PCR, and the TCRdb table lists in-frame clones only, not all of them. The profile shows some 52,000 clones, approximately 90% of them singletons. The receptor comes from an adult who received the AZD1222 COVID-19 vaccine. This specimen was peripheral blood, taken 28 days after the second AZD1222 dose. The chain recombines TRBV19 with TRBJ2-5; D could derive from TRBD1 or TRBD2 (5 bases each). The CDR3 region is CASSRRDLESQETQYF. In DNA, the CDR3 is TGTGCCAGTAGCAGACGGGACCTGGAGTCCCAAGAGACCCAGTACTTC.